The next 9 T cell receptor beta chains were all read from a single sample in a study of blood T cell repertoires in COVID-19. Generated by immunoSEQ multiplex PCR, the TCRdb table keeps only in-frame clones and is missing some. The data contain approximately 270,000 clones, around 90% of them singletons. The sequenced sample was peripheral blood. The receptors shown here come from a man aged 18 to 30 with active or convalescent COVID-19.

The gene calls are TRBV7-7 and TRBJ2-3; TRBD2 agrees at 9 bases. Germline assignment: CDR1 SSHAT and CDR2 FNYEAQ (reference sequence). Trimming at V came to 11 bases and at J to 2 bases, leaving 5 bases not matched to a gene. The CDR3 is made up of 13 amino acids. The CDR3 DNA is TGTGCCCTAGCGGGGAGCCCCACAGATACGCAGTATTTT. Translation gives CALAGSPTDTQYF.

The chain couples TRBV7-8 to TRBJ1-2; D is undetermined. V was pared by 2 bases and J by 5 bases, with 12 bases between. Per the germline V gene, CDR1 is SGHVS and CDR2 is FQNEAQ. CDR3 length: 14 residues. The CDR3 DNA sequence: TGTGCCAGCAGCTTAAGGTCCGAGGAATATGGCTACACCTTC. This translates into CASSLRSEEYGYTF.

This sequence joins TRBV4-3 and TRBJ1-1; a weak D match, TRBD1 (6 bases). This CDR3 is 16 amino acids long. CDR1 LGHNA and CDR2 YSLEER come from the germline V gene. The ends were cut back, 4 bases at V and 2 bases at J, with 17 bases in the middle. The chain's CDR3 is CASSPKKYRDNTEAFF. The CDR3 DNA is TGCGCCAGCAGCCCCAAAAAATACAGGGACAACACTGAAGCTTTCTTT.

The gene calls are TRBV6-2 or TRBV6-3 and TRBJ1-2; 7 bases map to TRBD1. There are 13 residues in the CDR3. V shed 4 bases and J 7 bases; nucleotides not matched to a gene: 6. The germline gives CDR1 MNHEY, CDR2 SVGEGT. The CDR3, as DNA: TGTGCCAGCAGTTTGGACAGGAATCTTGGCTACACCTTC. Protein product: CASSLDRNLGYTF.

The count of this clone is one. CDR3 in DNA: TGTGCCTGGAGTGAGGGCGTAAGGTGGGACATTAACTATGGCTACACCTTC. This encodes CAWSEGVRWDINYGYTF. The chain links TRBV30 to TRBJ1-2, with D possibly matching TRBD1 (6 bases). The ends were cut back, 1 base at V and 1 base at J, with 19 bases in the middle. There are 17 residues in the CDR3. Germline-derived CDR1 and CDR2 are GTSNPN and SVGIG (reference sequence).

The CDR3, as DNA: TGTGCCAGCAGCTTTAGCGGGGAGACCCAGTACTTC. This sequence encodes CASSFSGETQYF. This rearrangement joins TRBV5-6 to TRBJ2-5, with 7 bases aligning to TRBD2. CDR3 length: 12 residues. Germline V CDR1 and CDR2: SGHDT, YYEEEE. V lost 2 bases, J lost 5 bases, and 0 bases stayed unmatched.

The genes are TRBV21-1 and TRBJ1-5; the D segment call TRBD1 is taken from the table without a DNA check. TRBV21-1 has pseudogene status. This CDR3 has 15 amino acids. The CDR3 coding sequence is TGTGCCAGCATCTCGGACAGGGGTCGTCATCAGCCCCAGCATTTT. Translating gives CASISDRGRHQPQHF.

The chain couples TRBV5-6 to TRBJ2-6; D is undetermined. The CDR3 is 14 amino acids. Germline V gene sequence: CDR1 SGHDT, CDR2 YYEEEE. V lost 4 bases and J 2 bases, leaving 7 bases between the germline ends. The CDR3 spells CASSPGPGANVLTF. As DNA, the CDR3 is TGTGCCAGCAGCCCAGGTCCTGGGGCCAACGTCCTGACTTTC.

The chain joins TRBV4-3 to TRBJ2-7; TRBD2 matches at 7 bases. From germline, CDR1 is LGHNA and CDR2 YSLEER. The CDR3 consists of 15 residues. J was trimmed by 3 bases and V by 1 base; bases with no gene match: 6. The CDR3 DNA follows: TGCGCCAGCAGCCAAGGGAGAGCGGGGCTCTACGAGCAGTACTTC. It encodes CASSQGRAGLYEQYF.